This T cell receptor beta chain derives from a study of T cells after yellow fever vaccination. They built TCR cDNA with 5'RACE template switching, a step that put in a universal primer site and UMIs. TCRdb analysed the 5' RACE reads with MiXCR anew, one entry per CDR3 protein. Of about 350,000 distinct CDR3 sequences in the sample, roughly 8% were seen once. Trimming stripped 4 bases from V and 8 bases from J, with 17 bases between. The CDR3 runs 13 residues. Germline CDR1 is SQVTM and CDR2 is ANQGSEA. This clonotype was sampled from a man between 18 and 29 years old who received the YFV17D yellow fever vaccine. The source material was PBMCs, sampled roughly 46 days after the first yellow fever vaccination. J is TRBJ1-2 and V is TRBV29-1, with D unclear. The CDR3, as DNA: TGCAGCGTTGGTTACAGCCTCCGCACGGGCTACACCTTC. Protein sequence: CSVGYSLRTGYTF.